This TCR beta chain was observed in a study of cytomegalovirus exposure and HLA in healthy donors. Study results and limitations: Other equally common chains were less clonally expanded than HLA-associated TCR beta chains, a later analysis showed. In a later analysis, around 18,000 TCR beta sequences were associated with HLA alleles at 0.05 false discovery rate.

The study ran its PCR with 60 Vbeta and 13 Jbeta primers. Only in-frame clones appear in the TCRdb table, and some are missing; sequencing was by immunoSEQ multiplex PCR. The sample consists of over 150,000 clones, around 77% of them appearing once. Concerning this clone: Its antigen remains unknown.

The CDR3 is 15 residues long. J lost 8 bases, V lost 0 bases, and 7 bases had no gene match. Germline CDR1 is SGHVS and CDR2 is FQNEAQ. V usage is TRBV7-8 and J usage is TRBJ2-1; 7 bases agree with TRBD2. The sample was PBMCs. This TCR came from a woman in her thirties in good health and CMV-seronegative. CDR3 in DNA: TGTGCCAGCAGCTTAGCAGTCGGGGGGATTGATGAGCAGTTCTTC. It is translated as CASSLAVGGIDEQFF.